The TCR beta chain under discussion was sequenced for a study of T cell repertoires in cytomegalovirus infection. Study context: CMV epitopes in the study were HLA-C-restricted (recently identified) and HLA-B-restricted (well studied). TCR beta signatures that were public indicated CMV infection and matching HLA type.

General study findings and limits: CMV-specific TCR beta clonotypes restricted by HLA-C were the ones dominating the ex vivo response.

Each CDR3 protein is one row after TCRdb ran MiXCR on the reads. The profile shows tens of thousands of distinct CDR3 sequences, about 30% of them singletons. Germline CDR1 KGHDR, CDR2 SFDVKD. Trimming took off 4 bases at V and 8 bases at J, with 22 bases between the two ends. This CDR3 has 16 residues. There are a few counts of this clonotype. Its antigen is currently unknown. The rearrangement joins TRBV24-1 to TRBJ1-2, with D maybe TRBD1 (6 bases). The source was CD8+ T cells from cultured PBMCs, collected from culture after CMV antigen stimulation. This TCR came from a human donor in good health (CMV status not recorded). Some clones in this sample may be carry-over from other donors' samples. The chain's CDR3 is CATSDNRDRNSWGYTF. CDR3 in DNA: TGTGCCACCAGTGACAATCGAGACAGGAATTCTTGGGGCTACACCTTC.